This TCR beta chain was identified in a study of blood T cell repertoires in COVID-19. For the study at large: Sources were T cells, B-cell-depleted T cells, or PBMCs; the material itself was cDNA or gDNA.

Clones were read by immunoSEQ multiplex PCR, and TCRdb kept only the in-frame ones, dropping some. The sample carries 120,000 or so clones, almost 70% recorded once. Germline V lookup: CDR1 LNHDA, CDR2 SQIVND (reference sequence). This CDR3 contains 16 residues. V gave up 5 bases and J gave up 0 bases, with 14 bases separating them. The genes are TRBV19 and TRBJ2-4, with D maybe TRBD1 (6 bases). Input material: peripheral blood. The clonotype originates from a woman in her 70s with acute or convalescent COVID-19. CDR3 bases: TGTGCCAGTAGTTTTCTGGGACAATCAGCCAAAAACATTCAGTACTTC. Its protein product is CASSFLGQSAKNIQYF. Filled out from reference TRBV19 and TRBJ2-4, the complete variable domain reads DGGITQSPKYLFRKEGQNVTLSCEQNLNHDAMYWYRQDPGQGLRLIYYSQIVNDFQKGDIAEGYSVSREKKESFPLTVTSAQKNPTAFYLCASSFLGQSAKNIQYFGAGTRLSVL.